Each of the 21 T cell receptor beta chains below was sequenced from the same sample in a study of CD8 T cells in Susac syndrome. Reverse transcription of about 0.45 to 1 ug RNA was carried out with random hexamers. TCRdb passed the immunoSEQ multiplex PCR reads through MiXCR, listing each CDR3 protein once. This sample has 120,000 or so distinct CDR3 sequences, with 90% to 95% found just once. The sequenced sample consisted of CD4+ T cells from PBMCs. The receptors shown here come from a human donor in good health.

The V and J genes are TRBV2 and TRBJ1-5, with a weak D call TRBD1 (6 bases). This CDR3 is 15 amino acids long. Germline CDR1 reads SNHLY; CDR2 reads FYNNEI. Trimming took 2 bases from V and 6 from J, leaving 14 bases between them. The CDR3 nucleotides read TGTGCCAGCAGTGAACGGGGGGCGCTGAGTCAGCCCCAGCATTTT. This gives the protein CASSERGALSQPQHF.

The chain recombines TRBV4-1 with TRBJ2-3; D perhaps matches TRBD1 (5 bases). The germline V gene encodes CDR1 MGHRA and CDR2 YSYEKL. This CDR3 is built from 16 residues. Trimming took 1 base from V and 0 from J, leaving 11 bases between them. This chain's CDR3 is CASSQGRERSTDTQYF. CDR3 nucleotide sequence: TGCGCCAGCAGCCAAGGCAGGGAACGGAGCACAGATACGCAGTATTTT.

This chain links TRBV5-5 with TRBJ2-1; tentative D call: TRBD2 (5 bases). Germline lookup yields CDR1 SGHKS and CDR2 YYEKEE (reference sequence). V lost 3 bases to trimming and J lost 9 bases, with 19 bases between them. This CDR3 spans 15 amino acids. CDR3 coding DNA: TGTGCCAGCAGCTCCCCGGGAACGTCAGTAGGTGAGCAGTTCTTC. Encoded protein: CASSSPGTSVGEQFF.

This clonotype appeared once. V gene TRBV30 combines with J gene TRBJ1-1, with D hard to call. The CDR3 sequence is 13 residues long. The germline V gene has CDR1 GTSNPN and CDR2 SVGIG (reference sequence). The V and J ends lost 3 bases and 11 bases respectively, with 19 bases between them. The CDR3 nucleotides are TGTGCCTGGAGGGCCTCAGGTGAGCGAGAGGCTTTCTTT. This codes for CAWRASGEREAFF.

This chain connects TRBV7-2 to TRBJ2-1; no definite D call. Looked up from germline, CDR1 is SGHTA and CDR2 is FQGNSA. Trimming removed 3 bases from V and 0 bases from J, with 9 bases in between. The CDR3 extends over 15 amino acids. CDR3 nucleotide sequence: TGTGCCAGCAGCTTCGACCGGAACTCCTACAATGAGCAGTTCTTC. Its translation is CASSFDRNSYNEQFF.

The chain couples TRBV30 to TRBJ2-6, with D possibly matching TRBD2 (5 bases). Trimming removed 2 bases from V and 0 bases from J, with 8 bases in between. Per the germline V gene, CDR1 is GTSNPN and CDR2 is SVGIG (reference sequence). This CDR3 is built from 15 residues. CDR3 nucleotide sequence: TGTGCCTGGAGTAGGGAGCTCTCTGGGGCCAACGTCCTGACTTTC. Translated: CAWSRELSGANVLTF.

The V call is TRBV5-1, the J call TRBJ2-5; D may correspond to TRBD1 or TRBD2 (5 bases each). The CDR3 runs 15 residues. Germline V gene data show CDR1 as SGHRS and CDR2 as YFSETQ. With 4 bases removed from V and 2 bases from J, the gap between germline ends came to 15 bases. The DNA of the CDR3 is TGCGCCAGCAGCCCGGGCGCCGGGGCTCAAGAGACCCAGTACTTC. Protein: CASSPGAGAQETQYF.

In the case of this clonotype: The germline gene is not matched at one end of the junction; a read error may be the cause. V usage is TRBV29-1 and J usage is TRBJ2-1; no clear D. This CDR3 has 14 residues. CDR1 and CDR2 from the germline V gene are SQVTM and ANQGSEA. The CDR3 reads CSIEGGSGYNEQFF. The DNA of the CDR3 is TGCAGCATTGAAGGCGGCTCCGGTTACAATGAGCAGTTCTTC.

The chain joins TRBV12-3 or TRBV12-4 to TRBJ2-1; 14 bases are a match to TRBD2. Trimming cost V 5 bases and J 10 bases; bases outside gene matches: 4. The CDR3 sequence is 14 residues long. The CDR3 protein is CASSPGLAGVEQFF. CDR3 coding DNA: TGTGCCAGCAGTCCGGGACTAGCGGGAGTCGAGCAGTTCTTC.

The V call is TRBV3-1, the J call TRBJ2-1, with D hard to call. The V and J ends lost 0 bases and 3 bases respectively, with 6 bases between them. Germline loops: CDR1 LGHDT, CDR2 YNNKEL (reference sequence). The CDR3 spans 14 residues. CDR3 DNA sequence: TGTGCCAGCAGCCAAGATCCGGACTACAATGAGCAGTTCTTC. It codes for CASSQDPDYNEQFF.

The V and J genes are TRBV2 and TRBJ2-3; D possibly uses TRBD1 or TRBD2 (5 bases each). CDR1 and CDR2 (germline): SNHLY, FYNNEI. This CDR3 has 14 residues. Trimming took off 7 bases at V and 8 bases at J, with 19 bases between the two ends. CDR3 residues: CASKEYGTPGTQYF. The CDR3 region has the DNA TGTGCCAGCAAAGAGTACGGGACGCCGGGTACGCAGTATTTT.

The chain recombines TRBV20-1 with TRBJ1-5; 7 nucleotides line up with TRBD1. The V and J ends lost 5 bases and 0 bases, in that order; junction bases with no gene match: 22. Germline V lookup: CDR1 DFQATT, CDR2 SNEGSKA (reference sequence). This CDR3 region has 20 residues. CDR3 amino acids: CSAPRVKGQPNSYSNQPQHF. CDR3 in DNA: TGCAGTGCTCCTAGAGTTAAGGGACAGCCTAATTCTTATAGCAATCAGCCCCAGCATTTT.

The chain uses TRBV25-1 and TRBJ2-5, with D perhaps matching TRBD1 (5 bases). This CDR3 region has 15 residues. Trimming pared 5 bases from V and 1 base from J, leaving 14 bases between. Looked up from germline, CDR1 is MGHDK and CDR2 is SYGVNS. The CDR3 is CASSRLDSSQETQYF. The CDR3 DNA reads TGTGCCAGCAGTCGTCTTGACAGTAGCCAAGAGACCCAGTACTTC.

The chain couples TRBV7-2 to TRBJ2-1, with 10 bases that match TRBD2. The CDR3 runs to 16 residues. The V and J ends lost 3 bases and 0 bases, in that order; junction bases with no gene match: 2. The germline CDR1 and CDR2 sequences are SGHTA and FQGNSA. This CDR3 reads CASSLSSGSSYNEQFF. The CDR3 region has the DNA TGTGCCAGCAGCTTGTCTAGCGGGAGCTCCTACAATGAGCAGTTCTTC.

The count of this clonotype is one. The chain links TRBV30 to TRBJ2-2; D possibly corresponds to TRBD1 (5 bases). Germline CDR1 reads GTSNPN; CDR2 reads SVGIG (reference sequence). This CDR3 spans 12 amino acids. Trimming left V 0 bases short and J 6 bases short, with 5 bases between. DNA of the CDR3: TGTGCCTGGAGTGTAGGGGCCGGGGAGCTGTTTTTT. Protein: CAWSVGAGELFF. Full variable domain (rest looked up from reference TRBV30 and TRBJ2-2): SQTIHQWPATLVQPVGSPLSLECTVEGTSNPNLYWYRQAAGRGLQLLFYSVGIGQISSEVPQNLSASRPQDRQFILSSKKLLLSDSGFYLCAWSVGAGELFFGEGSRLTVL.

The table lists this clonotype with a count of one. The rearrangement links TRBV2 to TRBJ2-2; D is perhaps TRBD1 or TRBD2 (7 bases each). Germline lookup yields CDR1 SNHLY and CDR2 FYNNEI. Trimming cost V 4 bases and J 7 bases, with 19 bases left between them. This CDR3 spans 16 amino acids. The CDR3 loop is CASSVRSGTAHGELFF. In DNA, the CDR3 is TGTGCCAGCAGTGTCCGGAGCGGGACAGCTCACGGGGAGCTGTTTTTT. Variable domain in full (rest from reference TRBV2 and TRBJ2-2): EPEVTQTPSHQVTQMGQEVILRCVPISNHLYFYWYRQILGQKVEFLVSFYNNEISEKSEIFDDQFSVERPDGSNFTLKIRSTKLEDSAMYFCASSVRSGTAHGELFFGEGSRLTVL.

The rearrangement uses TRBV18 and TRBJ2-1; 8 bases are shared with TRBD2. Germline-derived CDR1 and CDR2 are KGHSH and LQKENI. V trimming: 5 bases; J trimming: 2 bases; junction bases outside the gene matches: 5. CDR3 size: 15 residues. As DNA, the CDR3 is TGTGCCAGCTCAGCGAGACTAGCGACCTACAATGAGCAGTTCTTC. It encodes CASSARLATYNEQFF.

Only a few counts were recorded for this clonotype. CDR3 coding DNA: TGCAGTGCTAGGCGCTGGACTAGCGGCTACGAGCAGTACTTC. Its protein is CSARRWTSGYEQYF. This chain joins TRBV20-1 and TRBJ2-7; 10 bases match TRBD2. V gave up 3 bases and J gave up 3 bases; unmatched junction bases: 5. From germline, CDR1 is DFQATT and CDR2 SNEGSKA (reference sequence). This CDR3 is 14 amino acids long.

CDR3 protein: CASSQVATSGQNTQYF. CDR3 coding DNA: TGTGCCAGCAGCCAAGTCGCGACTAGCGGTCAAAATACGCAGTATTTT. The genes are TRBV3-1 and TRBJ2-3, with TRBD2 matching 9 bases. J was trimmed by 7 bases and V by 1 base; bases with no gene match: 9. Germline values: CDR1 LGHDT, CDR2 YNNKEL (reference sequence). The CDR3 runs to 16 residues.

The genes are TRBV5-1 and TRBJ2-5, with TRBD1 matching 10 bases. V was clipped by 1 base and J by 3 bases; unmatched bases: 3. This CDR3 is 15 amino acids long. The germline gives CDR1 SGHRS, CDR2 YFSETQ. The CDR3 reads CASSLFGQGEETQYF. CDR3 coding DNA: TGCGCCAGCAGCTTGTTCGGACAGGGGGAAGAGACCCAGTACTTC.

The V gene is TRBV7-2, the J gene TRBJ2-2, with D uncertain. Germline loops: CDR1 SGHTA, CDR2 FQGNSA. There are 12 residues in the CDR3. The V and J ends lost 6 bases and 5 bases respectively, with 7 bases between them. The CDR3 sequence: CASRKETGELFF. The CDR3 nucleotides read TGTGCCAGCAGGAAGGAAACCGGGGAGCTGTTTTTT.